A single sample gave rise to the 7 T cell receptor beta chains below, sequenced in a study of cytotoxic CD8 clonotypes in ibrutinib-treated CLL. TCRdb's copy holds only in-frame clones and misses some; the assay was immunoSEQ multiplex PCR. The sample shows around 150,000 clones, approximately 80% of them seen only once. Source: PBMCs, taken after 36 months of ibrutinib treatment. The source of these receptors is a human donor with chronic lymphocytic leukemia.

The chain employs TRBV7-9 and TRBJ2-7; 7 nucleotides match TRBD2. This CDR3 is built from 14 residues. After removal of 5 bases from V and 0 bases from J, the junction contained 4 bases not matched to a gene. CDR1 is SEHNR and CDR2 is FQNEAQ in the germline V gene (reference sequence). This CDR3 reads CASSRRDYSYEQYF. The CDR3 DNA is TGTGCCAGCAGCCGACGGGACTACTCCTACGAGCAGTACTTC.

The J gene is TRBJ2-1, the V gene TRBV11-3; D is ambiguous. CDR3 length equals 13 residues. The V gene lost 3 bases and the J gene lost 9 bases, with 12 bases spanning the gap. From germline, CDR1 is SGHNT and CDR2 YENEEA. The CDR3 coding sequence is TGTGCCAGCAGCTTCATCCCCTCTGGTGAGCAGTTCTTC. It yields the protein CASSFIPSGEQFF.

As to this clone: At one end the junction does not follow the germline gene, possibly because of a read error. The J gene is TRBJ1-4, the V gene TRBV5-1; unclear D gene. The CDR3 has 15 residues. Germline V gene data show CDR1 as SGHRS and CDR2 as YFSETQ. This CDR3 reads CASSLLDGRNGKLFF. CDR3 coding DNA: TGCGCCAGCAGCCTCCTCGACGGGCGGAATGGAAAACTGTTTTTT.

The rearrangement links TRBV18 to TRBJ1-1; D not resolved. This CDR3 is 14 amino acids long. Looked up from germline, CDR1 is KGHSH and CDR2 is LQKENI. Trimming left V 0 bases short and J 1 base short, with 6 bases between. The CDR3 bases are TGTGCCAGCTCACCACCGGGAGGGAACACTGAAGCTTTCTTT. It specifies CASSPPGGNTEAFF.

The rearrangement links TRBV6-5 to TRBJ2-3; 8 positions match TRBD2. V was clipped by 2 bases and J by 4 bases; unmatched bases: 2. Germline CDR1 MNHEY, CDR2 SVGAGI. The CDR3 totals 14 residues. The CDR3 DNA sequence: TGTGCCAGCAGTTACGCGGGGGGATCAGATACGCAGTATTTT. Protein product: CASSYAGGSDTQYF.

This clone was observed once. The chain couples TRBV20-1 to TRBJ1-4; TRBD1 aligns across 7 bases. The V gene end was trimmed by 6 bases and the J gene end by 13 bases; junction bases not matched to a gene: 8. This CDR3 is built from 11 residues. The germline CDR1 and CDR2 sequences are DFQATT and SNEGSKA (reference sequence). The CDR3 is CSARQGRRLFF. The CDR3 DNA sequence: TGCAGTGCAAGACAGGGTAGGCGACTGTTTTTT.

This rearrangement joins TRBV29-1 to TRBJ2-7; 11 bases are shared with TRBD1. The CDR3 length is 13 residues. Germline V lookup: CDR1 SQVTM, CDR2 ANQGSEA. Losses at the gene ends were 7 bases for V and 6 bases for J; bases not matched to a gene: 8. CDR3 in amino acids: CSAGPGQGVEQYF. CDR3 nucleotide sequence: TGCAGCGCCGGGCCGGGACAGGGGGTCGAGCAGTACTTC.